These 25 T cell receptor beta chains were all obtained from the same sample, sequenced in a study of early T cells in non-severe SARS-CoV-2 infection. TCRdb processed the 5' RACE reads anew with MiXCR; each CDR3 protein has one entry. The table has about 25,000 distinct CDR3 sequences, 3.5% to 5.5% seen once. The sample was whole blood. The receptors come from an adult who was a healthcare worker with PCR-confirmed SARS-CoV-2 infection or an uninfected control (not recorded which).

This clonotype was seen repeatedly, ten times or more. The gene calls are TRBV19 and TRBJ1-5, with D unclear. The CDR3 runs to 13 residues. Germline loops: CDR1 LNHDA, CDR2 SQIVND (reference sequence). V lost 3 bases, J lost 5 bases, and 8 bases lay in between. In DNA form, the CDR3 reads TGTGCCAGTAGTATTAGCGGGGATCAGCCCCAGCATTTT. Its translation is CASSISGDQPQHF.

This clonotype has at least ten counts. The CDR3 spells CASSLEVRLAGGDLANEQFF. The CDR3 DNA is TGTGCCAGCAGCTTAGAGGTTCGGCTAGCGGGAGGGGATCTGGCCAATGAGCAGTTCTTC. The rearrangement joins TRBV7-9 to TRBJ2-1; 12 nucleotides line up with TRBD2. CDR1 and CDR2 (germline): SEHNR, FQNEAQ (reference sequence). This CDR3 comprises 20 residues. J gave up 6 bases and V 1 base, and 16 bases lay outside the gene matches.

This clonotype was seen many times. The chain is built from TRBV20-1 and TRBJ2-5, with 9 positions matching TRBD2. Germline values: CDR1 DFQATT, CDR2 SNEGSKA (reference sequence). With V trimmed by 0 bases and J by 5 bases, 7 bases remained unmatched. The CDR3 is 15 residues long. CDR3 region: CSARDQRGAPETQYF. CDR3 nucleotide sequence: TGCAGTGCTAGAGATCAGCGGGGGGCCCCGGAGACCCAGTACTTC.

At least ten counts were recorded for this clonotype. The V gene is TRBV6-1, the J gene TRBJ1-5; unclear D gene. From germline, CDR1 is MNHNS and CDR2 SASEGT. This CDR3 contains 14 residues. Trimming stripped 1 base from V and 3 bases from J, with 7 bases between. CDR3 nucleotides: TGTGCCAGCAGTGAAGGACGGAACAATCAGCCCCAGCATTTT. This codes for CASSEGRNNQPQHF.

This clonotype showed up many times. J is TRBJ2-1 and V is TRBV5-1; D possibly corresponds to TRBD1 (5 bases). This CDR3 contains 15 residues. Per the germline V gene, CDR1 is SGHRS and CDR2 is YFSETQ. Trimming stripped 2 bases from V and 6 bases from J, with 15 bases between. The CDR3 DNA is TGCGCCAGCAGCTTATTGGACACCTGGGCCAATGAGCAGTTCTTC. Amino acid sequence: CASSLLDTWANEQFF.

The CDR3 reads CASRPSTGYGYTF. CDR3 in DNA: TGTGCCAGCAGACCTTCCACTGGCTATGGCTACACCTTC. The chain recombines TRBV27 with TRBJ1-2; unclear D gene. This CDR3 has 13 amino acids. Trimming stripped 6 bases from V and 4 bases from J, with 12 bases between. Per germline, CDR1 MNHEY and CDR2 SMNVEV (reference sequence).

In this sample, this clonotype turned up many times. The chain is built from TRBV4-3 and TRBJ2-2; D remains unclear. From germline, CDR1 is LGHNA and CDR2 YSLEER. The CDR3 runs 15 residues. V lost 4 bases and J lost 6, with 15 bases in between. The DNA of the CDR3 is TGCGCCAGCAGCCCGTCTGTTTACAGCGCCGGGGAGCTGTTTTTT. Translated, it gives CASSPSVYSAGELFF.

This clonotype was recorded many times. The rearrangement joins TRBV20-1 to TRBJ1-3; maybe TRBD1 (5 bases). CDR3 size: 12 residues. Looked up from germline, CDR1 is DFQATT and CDR2 is SNEGSKA (reference sequence). V was clipped by 2 bases and J by 7 bases, with 9 bases between them. CDR3: CSARKGANTIYF. In DNA, the CDR3 is TGCAGTGCTAGAAAAGGGGCGAACACCATATATTTT.

This clonotype has a count of ten or more. CDR3 amino acids: CATDRNTGELFF. In DNA form, the CDR3 reads TGTGCCACAGACAGAAACACCGGGGAGCTGTTTTTT. The V call is TRBV19, the J call TRBJ2-2; TRBD1 is a possible D gene (5 bases). The V gene lost 10 bases and the J gene lost 2 bases, with 8 bases spanning the gap. The CDR3 extends over 12 amino acids. Germline V lookup: CDR1 LNHDA, CDR2 SQIVND (reference sequence).

This rearrangement joins TRBV6-5 to TRBJ2-3, with D perhaps matching TRBD2 (5 bases). CDR1 is MNHEY, CDR2 SVGAGI, per germline. The V and J ends lost 5 bases and 2 bases respectively, with 20 bases between them. This CDR3 is built from 17 residues. CDR3 protein: CASSPVWSSRSTDTQYF. DNA of the CDR3: TGTGCCAGCAGTCCCGTTTGGTCTAGCCGGTCCACAGATACGCAGTATTTT.

This clonotype has a count of ten or more. The chain combines TRBV4-1 with TRBJ2-7, with TRBD2 matching 8 bases. The CDR3 spans 15 residues. V shed 1 base and J 3 bases; nucleotides not matched to a gene: 5. Germline CDR1 is MGHRA and CDR2 is YSYEKL. The CDR3 DNA is TGCGCCAGCAGCCAAGTAGACAGCGGGGGCTACGAGCAGTACTTC. It is translated as CASSQVDSGGYEQYF.

This clonotype was seen at least ten times. The V call is TRBV5-1, the J call TRBJ2-2; D perhaps matches TRBD2 (5 bases). Germline CDR1 reads SGHRS; CDR2 reads YFSETQ. This CDR3 has 15 residues. V lost 4 bases and J lost 3, with 13 bases in between. The CDR3 coding sequence is TGCGCCAGCAGCGGGGATCTGGGAGACACCGGGGAGCTGTTTTTT. Its translation: CASSGDLGDTGELFF.

This clonotype was detected many times. This chain links TRBV20-1 with TRBJ1-5; a possible D gene is TRBD1 (5 bases). The CDR3 spans 12 residues. Trimming removed 2 bases at V and 7 bases at J, with 9 bases between. Per germline, CDR1 DFQATT and CDR2 SNEGSKA (reference sequence). CDR3 sequence reads: CSARFGGQPQHF. DNA of the CDR3: TGCAGTGCTAGATTCGGGGGACAGCCCCAGCATTTT.

This clonotype was detected many times. The CDR3 sequence: CASSQVAVAAGELFF. The CDR3 DNA reads as TGTGCCAGCAGTCAGGTAGCGGTAGCTGCCGGGGAGCTGTTTTTT. The chain joins TRBV11-3 to TRBJ2-2, with a weak D call TRBD2 (6 bases). Per germline, CDR1 SGHNT and CDR2 YENEEA. This CDR3 contains 15 residues. The germline V and J ends were trimmed by 6 bases and 6 bases, with 17 bases remaining between them.

There are many counts of this clonotype. The CDR3 region is CAAGTGFYEQYF. In DNA, the CDR3 is TGTGCCGCGGGGACAGGTTTCTACGAGCAGTACTTC. The chain employs TRBV10-3 and TRBJ2-7, with TRBD1 identical over 8 bases. The CDR3 is 12 residues long. From germline, CDR1 is ENHRY and CDR2 SYGVKD. The V and J ends lost 11 bases and 3 bases, in that order; junction bases with no gene match: 6.

This clonotype was detected ten times or more. The chain uses TRBV28 and TRBJ2-1, with TRBD2 matching 9 bases. V was clipped by 2 bases and J by 5 bases; unmatched bases: 16. Per germline, CDR1 MDHEN and CDR2 SYDVKM. The CDR3 totals 19 residues. CDR3 bases: TGTGCCAGCAGTTTAAGGTATGGGTCGGCTAGCGGGATAAACAATGAGCAGTTCTTC. It yields the protein CASSLRYGSASGINNEQFF. The complete variable domain, with remaining parts taken from reference TRBV28 and TRBJ2-1, reads DVKVTQSSRYLVKRTGEKVFLECVQDMDHENMFWYRQDPGLGLRLIYFSYDVKMKEKGDIPEGYSVSREKKERFSLILESASTNQTSMYLCASSLRYGSASGINNEQFFGPGTRLTVL.

This clonotype came up many times. V is TRBV2 and J is TRBJ2-1; D is unclear. Trimming took off 6 bases at V and 8 bases at J, with 8 bases between the two ends. The CDR3 contains 11 residues. Germline loops: CDR1 SNHLY, CDR2 FYNNEI. CDR3 residues: CASRRVDEQFF. The DNA of the CDR3 is TGTGCCAGCAGACGGGTGGATGAGCAGTTCTTC.

On this clonotype: This may be a read error, as it is one base from a much larger clone. In this CDR3 the conserved last residue, phenylalanine or tryptophan, is missing, so a read error is likely. V gene TRBV2 combines with J gene TRBJ1-2; unclear D gene. Germline assignment: CDR1 SNHLY and CDR2 FYNNEI. The CDR3 consists of 15 residues. V was shortened by 6 bases and J by 1 base, with 15 bases between the two germline ends. CDR3 coding DNA: TGTGCCAGCAGAGCCATATTTTACAATAACTATGGCTACACCTAC. Amino acid sequence: CASRAIFYNNYGYTY.

This clonotype was counted at least ten times. The chain links TRBV29-1 to TRBJ2-1; D may be TRBD1 (5 bases). V lost 7 bases, J lost 6 bases, and 19 bases lay in between. The CDR3 has 14 amino acids. The germline CDR1 and CDR2 sequences are SQVTM and ANQGSEA. CDR3 sequence reads: CSALGSQGSNEQFF. The CDR3 nucleotides read TGCAGCGCTCTGGGTAGTCAGGGAAGCAATGAGCAGTTCTTC.

The chain uses TRBV28 and TRBJ2-1; D call uncertain. The germline V gene has CDR1 MDHEN and CDR2 SYDVKM. CDR3 length equals 13 residues. The germline V and J ends were trimmed by 6 bases and 0 bases, with 6 bases remaining between them. The DNA for the CDR3 is TGTGCCAGCAGAACGAGCTCCTACAATGAGCAGTTCTTC. Its protein product is CASRTSSYNEQFF. The variable domain in full, completed from reference TRBV28 and TRBJ2-1, reads DVKVTQSSRYLVKRTGEKVFLECVQDMDHENMFWYRQDPGLGLRLIYFSYDVKMKEKGDIPEGYSVSREKKERFSLILESASTNQTSMYLCASRTSSYNEQFFGPGTRLTVL.

In this sample, this clonotype is hyperexpanded. The rearrangement joins TRBV7-8 to TRBJ1-3; D is unclear. Germline CDR1 is SGHVS and CDR2 is FQNEAQ. Trimming took 5 bases from V and 2 from J, leaving 10 bases between them. The CDR3 has 14 residues. The CDR3 here is CASSARTAGNTIYF. In DNA form, the CDR3 reads TGTGCCAGCAGCGCGCGGACGGCTGGAAACACCATATATTTT.

This clonotype was found many times. CDR3 in DNA: TGTGCCAGCAGTCGTACCAGGGACAGCTACGAGCAGTACTTC. It yields the protein CASSRTRDSYEQYF. This chain uses TRBV27 with TRBJ2-7, with TRBD1 matching over 7 bases. CDR3 length: 14 residues. Trimming at V came to 5 bases and at J to 3 bases, leaving 7 bases not matched to a gene. Germline V gene data show CDR1 as MNHEY and CDR2 as SMNVEV (reference sequence).

This clonotype came up many times. This chain connects TRBV7-9 to TRBJ1-1, with unresolved D. V lost 11 bases, J lost 5 bases, and 18 bases lay in between. Germline CDR1 is SEHNR and CDR2 is FQNEAQ (reference sequence). CDR3 size: 13 residues. CDR3 nucleotides: TGTGCCTGCATCAAAAAGGCGACGACTGAAGCTTTCTTT. Its protein product is CACIKKATTEAFF.

This clonotype was seen many times. This chain links TRBV7-6 with TRBJ2-1, with D perhaps matching TRBD2 (6 bases). The CDR3 consists of 17 residues. Trimming shortened V by 2 bases and J by 0 bases, and 14 bases separated the two germline ends. Looked up from germline, CDR1 is SGHVS and CDR2 is FNYEAQ. DNA of the CDR3: TGTGCCAGCAGCTTAAGCCGGGACGGGAGCTCCTACAATGAGCAGTTCTTC. Amino acids: CASSLSRDGSSYNEQFF.

There are many counts of this clonotype. The chain is built from TRBV18 and TRBJ1-1, with TRBD1 matching over 7 bases. The germline CDR1 and CDR2 sequences are KGHSH and LQKENI. J lost 0 bases, V lost 4 bases, and 5 bases had no gene match. The CDR3 has 15 amino acids. The CDR3 coding sequence is TGTGCCAGCTCACTCCCCGGGACAGTGAACACTGAAGCTTTCTTT. It translates to CASSLPGTVNTEAFF.